The rows below give T cell receptor beta chains drawn from one sample of a study of blood T cell repertoires in COVID-19. The repertoire was sequenced with immunoSEQ multiplex PCR; TCRdb's copy has only in-frame clones and lacks some. The top ten hold 25% to 35% of the sample, which has some 58,000 clones, about 81% seen once. The sequenced sample consisted of peripheral blood. These receptors originate from a man between 60 and 70 years old with COVID-19, enrolled during active disease. Each CDR3 is given with its conserved first and last residue. The D gene is left open where the match is weak. Size is omitted from some rows. Given values are once, few, many or a class for expanded clones.

abundance: .
d_gene: .
j_gene: TRBJ1-4
v_gene: TRBV5-8
CDR3nt: TGTGCCAGCAGCTCTCGGAGGGGGGGCGAAGGAGAAAAACTGTTTTTT
CDR3aa: CASSSRRGGEGEKLFF

abundance: .
d_gene: TRBD2
j_gene: TRBJ2-7
v_gene: TRBV5-4
CDR3nt: TGTGCCAGCAGCCCCGAGCTAGCGGGATCCCACGAGCAGTACTTC
CDR3aa: CASSPELAGSHEQYF

abundance: once
d_gene: TRBD2
j_gene: TRBJ2-7
v_gene: TRBV20-1
CDR3nt: TGCAGTGCGGGGAGGGAATACGAGCAGTACTTC
CDR3aa: CSAGREYEQYF

abundance: .
d_gene: TRBD1
j_gene: TRBJ1-1
v_gene: TRBV7-7
CDR3nt: TGTGCTAGCAGCCAATTGACAGGGTCCAACACTGAAGCTTTCTTT
CDR3aa: CASSQLTGSNTEAFF

abundance: .
d_gene: TRBD1
j_gene: TRBJ1-1
v_gene: TRBV9
CDR3nt: TGTGCCAGCAGCCCAGACAGGGGCACTGAAGCTTTCTTT
CDR3aa: CASSPDRGTEAFF

abundance: .
d_gene: .
j_gene: TRBJ1-5
v_gene: TRBV6-2/TRBV6-3
CDR3nt: TGTGCCAGCAGTTACGCCTACGGGGGTCAGCCCCAGCATTTT
CDR3aa: CASSYAYGGQPQHF

abundance: .
d_gene: .
j_gene: TRBJ2-7
v_gene: TRBV10-3
CDR3nt: TGTGCCATCAGATCCCTTGGTGGTAGCGGTTACGAGCAGTACTTC
CDR3aa: CAIRSLGGSGYEQYF

abundance: .
d_gene: TRBD1
j_gene: TRBJ2-7
v_gene: TRBV30
CDR3nt: TGTGCCGTAACCGGGACAGGGAGCCACGAGCAGTACTTC
CDR3aa: CAVTGTGSHEQYF

abundance: .
d_gene: .
j_gene: TRBJ2-5
v_gene: TRBV19
CDR3nt: TGTGCCAGTAGTAAACTCCCCAGGGGAGGGGAGACCCAGTACTTC
CDR3aa: CASSKLPRGGETQYF

abundance: few
d_gene: .
j_gene: TRBJ2-7
v_gene: TRBV20-1
CDR3nt: TGCAGTGCTAGTCAGGGCTCCGAGCAGTACTTC
CDR3aa: CSASQGSEQYF

abundance: .
d_gene: .
j_gene: TRBJ2-3
v_gene: TRBV20-1
CDR3nt: TGCAGTGCTAGTGTGCGCGGGAGCACAGATACGCAGTATTTT
CDR3aa: CSASVRGSTDTQYF

abundance: .
d_gene: TRBD2
j_gene: TRBJ2-3
v_gene: TRBV7-2
CDR3nt: TGTGCCAGCAGCAAAAGCGGGAGGGCCACAGATACGCAGTATTTT
CDR3aa: CASSKSGRATDTQYF

abundance: .
d_gene: .
j_gene: TRBJ2-7
v_gene: TRBV5-4
CDR3nt: TGTGCCAGCAGCTTGGGACAGGGCCTCGGAGGGGAGCAGTACTTC
CDR3aa: CASSLGQGLGGEQYF

abundance: .
d_gene: TRBD2
j_gene: TRBJ2-3
v_gene: TRBV19
CDR3nt: TGTGCCAGTAGTATAGGCCCGGGGGGGTCTACAGATACGCAGTATTTT
CDR3aa: CASSIGPGGSTDTQYF

abundance: .
d_gene: .
j_gene: TRBJ2-1
v_gene: TRBV20-1
CDR3nt: TGCAGTGCTAGTCAATCCTACAATGAGCAGTTCTTC
CDR3aa: CSASQSYNEQFF

abundance: once
d_gene: TRBD1
j_gene: TRBJ2-4
v_gene: TRBV6-5
CDR3nt: TGTGCCAGCAGCGAGGACAGGGAGAAGAACATTCAGTACTTC
CDR3aa: CASSEDREKNIQYF

abundance: .
d_gene: TRBD2
j_gene: TRBJ2-7
v_gene: TRBV27
CDR3nt: TGTGCCAGCAACGGGCTAGCGGGGGGGCGCTGGTACGAGCAGTACTTC
CDR3aa: CASNGLAGGRWYEQYF

abundance: .
d_gene: .
j_gene: TRBJ2-7
v_gene: TRBV7-9
CDR3nt: TGTGCCAGCAGCTTAGACGGACAGTCCTACGAGCAGTACTTC
CDR3aa: CASSLDGQSYEQYF

abundance: .
d_gene: TRBD1
j_gene: TRBJ2-3
v_gene: TRBV6-1
CDR3nt: TGTGCCAGCAAACGGACAGGGGCAGGCGATACGCAGTATTTT
CDR3aa: CASKRTGAGDTQYF

abundance: few
d_gene: TRBD1
j_gene: TRBJ2-1
v_gene: TRBV2
CDR3nt: TGTGCCAGCAGGTATGGACAGGCGTCCTACAATGAGCAGTTCTTC
CDR3aa: CASRYGQASYNEQFF

abundance: .
d_gene: .
j_gene: TRBJ2-7
v_gene: TRBV27
CDR3nt: TGTGCCAGCAGTTTTGAACAGGGCAAGGACGAGCAGTACTTC
CDR3aa: CASSFEQGKDEQYF

abundance: once
d_gene: TRBD1
j_gene: TRBJ2-5
v_gene: TRBV6-1
CDR3nt: TGTGCCAGCAGTGAATATTTGGGACAGGGAGGGACCCAGTACTTC
CDR3aa: CASSEYLGQGGTQYF

abundance: few
d_gene: .
j_gene: TRBJ2-5
v_gene: TRBV10-2
CDR3nt: TGCGCCAGCAGTGGGGGGCAGGGGCAAGAGACCCAGTACTTC
CDR3aa: CASSGGQGQETQYF

abundance: .
d_gene: .
j_gene: TRBJ2-2
v_gene: TRBV24-1
CDR3nt: TGTGCCACCGCGGCTAGCGCCACCGGGGAGCTGTTTTTT
CDR3aa: CATAASATGELFF

abundance: .
d_gene: .
j_gene: TRBJ2-7
v_gene: TRBV6-5
CDR3nt: TGTGCCAGCAGGGTCGCAGGGTCGGCCGAGCAGTACTTC
CDR3aa: CASRVAGSAEQYF

abundance: few
d_gene: TRBD2
j_gene: TRBJ2-1
v_gene: TRBV9
CDR3nt: TGTGCCAGCAGCATCCCAAGCGGGGGGCCGAGCTCCTACAATGAGCAGTTCTTC
CDR3aa: CASSIPSGGPSSYNEQFF

abundance: .
d_gene: .
j_gene: TRBJ2-7
v_gene: TRBV5-1
CDR3nt: TGCGCCAGCAGCTTTGGTGGGGGGACGACCTACGAGCAGTACTTC
CDR3aa: CASSFGGGTTYEQYF

abundance: .
d_gene: .
j_gene: TRBJ2-5
v_gene: TRBV7-8
CDR3nt: TGTGCCAGCAGCTCCCGTGACAGACGCCAAGAGACCCAGTACTTC
CDR3aa: CASSSRDRRQETQYF

abundance: .
d_gene: .
j_gene: TRBJ2-5
v_gene: TRBV5-1
CDR3nt: TGCGCCAGCAGCCGGGACATCATGGGGTTGGAGACCCAGTACTTC
CDR3aa: CASSRDIMGLETQYF

abundance: .
d_gene: .
j_gene: TRBJ2-1
v_gene: TRBV13
CDR3nt: TGTGCCAGCAGCACATTCGGGGAAACGAATGAGCAGTTCTTC
CDR3aa: CASSTFGETNEQFF

abundance: few
d_gene: .
j_gene: TRBJ2-7
v_gene: TRBV7-9
CDR3nt: TGTGCCAGCAGCACTCCAGGGGGGACCTCCTACGAGCAGTACTTC
CDR3aa: CASSTPGGTSYEQYF

abundance: .
d_gene: TRBD1
j_gene: TRBJ1-6
v_gene: TRBV6-2/TRBV6-3
CDR3nt: TGTGCCAGCAGTTATGGACAGGGGAAAATGGATAATTCACCCCTCCACTTT
CDR3aa: CASSYGQGKMDNSPLHF